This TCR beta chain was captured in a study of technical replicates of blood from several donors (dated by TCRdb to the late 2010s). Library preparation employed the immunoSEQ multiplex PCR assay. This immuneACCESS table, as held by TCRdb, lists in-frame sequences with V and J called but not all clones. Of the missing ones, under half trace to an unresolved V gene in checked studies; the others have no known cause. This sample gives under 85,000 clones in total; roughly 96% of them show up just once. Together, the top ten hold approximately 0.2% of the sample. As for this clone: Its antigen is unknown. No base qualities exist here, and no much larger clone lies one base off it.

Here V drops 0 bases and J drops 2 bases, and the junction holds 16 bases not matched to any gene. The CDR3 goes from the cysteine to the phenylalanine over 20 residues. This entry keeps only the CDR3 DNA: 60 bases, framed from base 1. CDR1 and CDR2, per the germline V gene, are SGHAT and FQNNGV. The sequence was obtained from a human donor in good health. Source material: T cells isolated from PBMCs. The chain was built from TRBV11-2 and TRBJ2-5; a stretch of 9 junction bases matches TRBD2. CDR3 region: CASSLEELHTLTSGQETQYF. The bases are TGTGCCAGCAGCTTAGAAGAGCTCCACACATTGACTAGCGGACAAGAGACCCAGTACTTC. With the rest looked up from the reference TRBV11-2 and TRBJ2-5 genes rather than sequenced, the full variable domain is EAGVAQSPRYKIIEKRQSVAFWCNPISGHATLYWYQQILGQGPKLLIQFQNNGVVDDSQLPKDRFSAERLKGVDSTLKIQPAKLEDSAVYLCASSLEELHTLTSGQETQYFGPGTRLLVL.